A selection of T cell receptor beta chains follows, all from one sample in a study of CD8+CD57+ T cells in acquired aplastic anemia. TCRdb re-derived calls from the reads in MiXCR, one entry per CDR3 protein. The sample consists of around 200,000 distinct CDR3 sequences, roughly 50% of them appearing once. The sequencing sample was made of sorted CD4+, CD8+, or CD8+CD57+ T cells (not recorded which) from PBMCs. The receptor set was obtained from a human donor with aplastic anemia. The CDR3 runs from the conserved cysteine through the conserved F or W. Each record gives: clone size, J gene, CDR3 length, D gene, V gene, CDR3 DNA, CDR3 protein. A D gene is named only where the DNA matches it firmly. The listing skips clone size in some rows; elsewhere it reads once, few, many or a size class.

>many|TRBJ2-2|15|TRBD1|TRBV6-1
TGTGCCAGCAGTGTTGAGGGGGCGATCACCGGGGAGCTGTTTTTT
CASSVEGAITGELFF
>many|TRBJ2-1|15|TRBD2|TRBV5-1
TGCGCCAGCAGCCCTGGCGGGGGTTTCTACAATGAGCAGTTCTTC
CASSPGGGFYNEQFF
>many|TRBJ2-7|16|.|TRBV6-5
TGTGCCAGCAGTCCACAGGGCTTCCCCCTCCCCTACGAGCAGTACTTC
CASSPQGFPLPYEQYF
>.|TRBJ2-1|11|TRBD1|TRBV5-1
TGCGCCAGCAGCCAGGACAGGGAGCAGTTCTTC
CASSQDREQFF
>many|TRBJ2-7|15|TRBD1|TRBV4-2
TGTGCCAGCAGCTTTGGACAGGGGGTTTCCTACGAGCAGTACTTC
CASSFGQGVSYEQYF
>many|TRBJ1-2|14|.|TRBV10-3
TGTGCCATCAGTGAGTCGCAGGGTTGGTATGGCTACACCTTC
CAISESQGWYGYTF
>many|TRBJ1-4|14|.|TRBV7-2
TGTGCCAGCAGCTCGGATCGGGGGGGAGAAAAACTGTTTTTT
CASSSDRGGEKLFF
>.|TRBJ1-2|14|.|TRBV20-1
TGCAGTGCTAACGCGGGCGGGACGCTCCTTGGCTACACCTTC
CSANAGGTLLGYTF
>.|TRBJ2-7|14|.|TRBV5-1
TGCGCCAGGGACCGGGACGGGAAGACCTACGAGCAGTACTTC
CARDRDGKTYEQYF
>few|TRBJ2-5|16|TRBD2|TRBV15
TGTGCCACCAGCAGAGATAAAAGAGCGGGAGAAGAGACCCAGTACTTC
CATSRDKRAGEETQYF
>.|TRBJ2-1|13|TRBD2|TRBV20-1
TGCAGTGCTAGGTGGGCAGGGAGGGCTGAGCAGTTCTTC
CSARWAGRAEQFF
>.|TRBJ2-3|13|.|TRBV25-1
TGTGCCAGCAGCGAGGAAATTGCAGATACGCAGTATTTT
CASSEEIADTQYF
>.|TRBJ2-7|16|TRBD1|TRBV11-2
TGTGCCAGCAGCTTGCCAGGGACAGGGGGATCCTACGAGCAGTACTTC
CASSLPGTGGSYEQYF
>.|TRBJ2-7|13|.|TRBV7-8
TGTGCCAGCAGCTTAGAGGTGAGGTACGAGCAGTACTTC
CASSLEVRYEQYF
>.|TRBJ2-6|16|TRBD1|TRBV20-1
TGCAGTGCCACAGGGGGCGAAGTTCTGGGGGCCAACGTCCTGACTTTC
CSATGGEVLGANVLTF
>.|TRBJ1-5|16|.|TRBV18
TGTGCCAGCTCACGGAGCTCGGTGGAGGTCATTCAGCCCCAGCATTTT
CASSRSSVEVIQPQHF
>.|TRBJ2-3|11|.|TRBV2
TGTGCCAGCAGTGAGAAGAATACGCAGTATTTT
CASSEKNTQYF
>many|TRBJ1-2|16|.|TRBV27
TGTGCCAGCAGTCCACGACAGCTACTGCCTCCATATGGCTACACCTTC
CASSPRQLLPPYGYTF
>many|TRBJ2-7|12|.|TRBV6-1
TGTGCCAGCAGTCCACTTCCCTACGAGCAGTACTTC
CASSPLPYEQYF
>once|TRBJ1-3|13|.|TRBV29-1
TGCAGCGTTCCGGGGGCTCTCGGAAACACCATATATTTT
CSVPGALGNTIYF
>.|TRBJ2-3|17|TRBD1|TRBV10-3
TGTGCCATCAGTGAGTCCCCCACGCAGGGGGATTCGGATACGCAGTATTTT
CAISESPTQGDSDTQYF
>.|TRBJ1-4|13|.|TRBV2
TGTGCCAGCGGGGGCAGGACTAATGAAAAACTGTTTTTT
CASGGRTNEKLFF
>.|TRBJ1-3|14|.|TRBV20-1
TGCAGTGCTAGAGTTATCGACTCTGGAAACACCATATATTTT
CSARVIDSGNTIYF
>many|TRBJ2-1|19|TRBD1|TRBV14
TGTGCCAGCAGCCAAGATCGAGGGGGAGCAGGGGGAAGGATCTATGAGCAGTTCTTC
CASSQDRGGAGGRIYEQFF
>few|TRBJ2-7|15|TRBD2|TRBV30
TGTGCCTGGGCCTTCCACGACGGGGGGACTTACGAGCAGTACTTC
CAWAFHDGGTYEQYF
>many|TRBJ1-5|13|.|TRBV6-5
TGTGCCAGCAGCTCGTATAGCAATCAGCCCCAGCATTTT
CASSSYSNQPQHF
>.|TRBJ1-5|16|.|TRBV19
TGTGCCAGTAGGCGGGCGGGTAGTTATAGCAATCAGCCCCAGCATTTT
CASRRAGSYSNQPQHF
>.|TRBJ1-1|11|.|TRBV12-3/TRBV12-4
TGTGCCAGCAGTAACTTCTCTGAAGCTTTCTTT
CASSNFSEAFF
>many|TRBJ2-6|17|TRBD1|TRBV6-5
TGTGCCAGCAGTCTCGGGACAGGGGACTCTGGGGCCAACGTCCTGACTTTC
CASSLGTGDSGANVLTF
>.|TRBJ1-2|15|TRBD1|TRBV15
TGTGCCACCAGCAGTTGGGCGGACAGGGGCACGGGCTACACCTTC
CATSSWADRGTGYTF
>.|TRBJ1-5|15|.|TRBV19
TGTGCCAGTAGTGAACTTCAGGATAGCAATCAGCCCCAGCATTTT
CASSELQDSNQPQHF
>many|TRBJ2-1|14|TRBD1|TRBV28
TGTGCCAGCGCCACAGGGGACACCTACAATGAGCAGTTCTTC
CASATGDTYNEQFF
>few|TRBJ1-5|17|TRBD1|TRBV19
TGTGCCAGTATGATGACCGGACAGGGGATCGTCGGTCAGCCCCAGCATTTT
CASMMTGQGIVGQPQHF
>few|TRBJ1-1|13|.|TRBV15
TGTGCCACCAGCAGTCGGGGCGGCACTGAAGCTTTCTTT
CATSSRGGTEAFF
>many|TRBJ2-5|13|.|TRBV6-4
TGTGCCAGCAGTAGGGACGTCCGGGAGACCCAGTACTTC
CASSRDVRETQYF
>.|TRBJ1-6|14|.|TRBV6-4
TGTGCCAACAGTGTTACAGGGAATAATTCACCCCTCCACTTT
CANSVTGNNSPLHF
>many|TRBJ1-2|13|.|TRBV6-2/TRBV6-3
TGTGCCAGCAGACCGGACGGCTTGGGAGGCTACACCTTC
CASRPDGLGGYTF
>many|TRBJ1-1|15|.|TRBV2
TGTGCCAGCAGTCCCAACAGGGTGTGGAACACTGAAGCTTTCTTT
CASSPNRVWNTEAFF
>few|TRBJ1-5|16|TRBD1|TRBV7-2
TGTGCCAGCAGCTTTGGACAGGGAGTTAGCAATCAGCCCCAGCATTTT
CASSFGQGVSNQPQHF
>.|TRBJ2-5|15|.|TRBV7-3
TGTGCCAGCAGCGCCATCTTCGGGGACCGGAGGACCCAGTACTTC
CASSAIFGDRRTQYF
>few|TRBJ1-2|12|.|TRBV25-1
TGTGCCAGCAGTGACCTGTTATATGGCTACACCTTC
CASSDLLYGYTF
>.|TRBJ1-1|16|.|TRBV5-6
TGTGCCAGCAGCTCGACCCATCGGGGATCGAACACTGAAGCTTTCTTT
CASSSTHRGSNTEAFF
>many|TRBJ2-4|15|.|TRBV19
TGTGCCAGTAGTATAGTCGGGACAACCCAAAACATTCAGTACTTC
CASSIVGTTQNIQYF
>.|TRBJ1-4|15|.|TRBV7-9
TGCGCCAGCAGCCTTGCAGGGGACGTTAATGAAAAACTGTTTTTT
CASSLAGDVNEKLFF
>.|TRBJ1-3|14|.|TRBV28
TGTGCCAGCACTCCCGGGACACCTGGAAACACCATACATTTT
CASTPGTPGNTIHF
>.|TRBJ2-7|14|TRBD1|TRBV10-3
TGTGCCATCAGCGGACAGGGGGGCCTAATGGAGCAGTACTTC
CAISGQGGLMEQYF
>many|TRBJ1-6|14|.|TRBV7-2
TGTGCCAGCAGCTTAGACGGATACAATTCACCCCTCCACTTT
CASSLDGYNSPLHF
>.|TRBJ1-1|15|.|TRBV7-2
TGCGCCAGCAGCTTGGGAAAGGGATTAAGCACTGAAGCTTTCTTT
CASSLGKGLSTEAFF
>few|TRBJ2-7|15|TRBD2|TRBV6-5
TGTGCCAGCAGTTATCCCCCTAGCGGGAGGGACGAGCAGTACTTC
CASSYPPSGRDEQYF
>.|TRBJ2-1|11|.|TRBV4-1
TGCGCCAGCAGCCATAGCTACGACCTGTTCTTC
CASSHSYDLFF
>many|TRBJ1-5|14|TRBD1|TRBV28
TGTGCCAGCAGTTTCCCGGGACAGAATCAGCCCCAGCATTTT
CASSFPGQNQPQHF
>few|TRBJ2-7|12|.|TRBV7-9
TGTGCCAGCAGCTTAAAAGGGAACGAGCAGTACTTC
CASSLKGNEQYF
>few|TRBJ2-2|15|.|TRBV15
TGTGCCACCACACCTCTTTCAGGGGGGACCGGGGAGCTGTTTTTT
CATTPLSGGTGELFF
>.|TRBJ2-5|13|.|TRBV29-1
TGCAGCGTTGAAGATCTCAGGGAAGAGACCCAGTACTTC
CSVEDLREETQYF
>many|TRBJ2-7|13|.|TRBV5-6
TGTGCCAGCAGCTTCGAGAGCGCCTACGAGCAGTACTTC
CASSFESAYEQYF
>.|TRBJ2-3|17|TRBD2|TRBV10-3
TGTGCCAGCAGCTTTCTAGCGGGGGGAGGACGTTCGGATACGCAGTATTTT
CASSFLAGGGRSDTQYF
>many|TRBJ1-2|13|TRBD1|TRBV7-9
TGTGCCAGCAGCCGTGAGGGACAGCGGGGCTACACCTTC
CASSREGQRGYTF